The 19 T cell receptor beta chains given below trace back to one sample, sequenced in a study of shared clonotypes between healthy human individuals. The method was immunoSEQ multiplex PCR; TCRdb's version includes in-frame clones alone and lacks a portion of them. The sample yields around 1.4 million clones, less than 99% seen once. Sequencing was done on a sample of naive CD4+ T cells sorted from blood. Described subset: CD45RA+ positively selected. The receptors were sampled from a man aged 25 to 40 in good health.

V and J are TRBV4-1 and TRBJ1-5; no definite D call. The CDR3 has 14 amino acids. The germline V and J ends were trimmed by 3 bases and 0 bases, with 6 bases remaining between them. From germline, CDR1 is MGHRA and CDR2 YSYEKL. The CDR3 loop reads CASSQGYSNQPQHF. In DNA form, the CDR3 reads TGCGCCAGCAGCCAGGGGTATAGCAATCAGCCCCAGCATTTT.

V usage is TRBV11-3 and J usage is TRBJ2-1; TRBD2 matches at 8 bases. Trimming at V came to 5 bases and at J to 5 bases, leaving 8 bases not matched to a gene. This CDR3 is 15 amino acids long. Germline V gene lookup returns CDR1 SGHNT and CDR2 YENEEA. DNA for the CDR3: TGTGCCAGCAGCCCCGGGACTAGAGTCCACAATGAGCAGTTCTTC. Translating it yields CASSPGTRVHNEQFF.

CDR3 sequence reads: CASSQKRDTGELFF. DNA for the CDR3: TGTGCCAGCTCCCAAAAGCGCGACACCGGGGAGCTGTTTTTT. This chain links TRBV18 with TRBJ2-2; no clear D gene. The CDR3 contains 14 residues. Between the trimmed V and J ends, which lost 6 bases and 3 bases, there was a span of 11 bases. Germline V gives CDR1 KGHSH, CDR2 LQKENI.

CDR3: CASSSEAGTSTDTQYF. The CDR3 nucleotides read TGCGCCAGCAGCTCCGAAGCGGGAACTAGCACAGATACGCAGTATTTT. The V and J genes are TRBV5-1 and TRBJ2-3; 7 bases line up with TRBD2. The CDR3 is 16 amino acids. Germline assignment: CDR1 SGHRS and CDR2 YFSETQ. The V gene end was trimmed by 3 bases and the J gene end by 0 bases; junction bases not matched to a gene: 7.

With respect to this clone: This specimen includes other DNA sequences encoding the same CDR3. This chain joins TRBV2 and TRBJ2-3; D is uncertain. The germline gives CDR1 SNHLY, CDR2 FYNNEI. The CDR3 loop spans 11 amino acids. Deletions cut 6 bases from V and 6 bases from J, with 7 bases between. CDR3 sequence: CASRGGDTQYF. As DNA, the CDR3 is TGTGCCAGCAGAGGTGGGGATACGCAGTATTTT.

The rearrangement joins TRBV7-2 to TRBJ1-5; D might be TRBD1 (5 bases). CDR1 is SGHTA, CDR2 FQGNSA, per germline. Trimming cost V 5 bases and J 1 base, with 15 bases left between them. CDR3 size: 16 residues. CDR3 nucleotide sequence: TGTGCCAGCAGCGCATCGGAGGGACGGAGCAATCAGCCCCAGCATTTT. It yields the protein CASSASEGRSNQPQHF.

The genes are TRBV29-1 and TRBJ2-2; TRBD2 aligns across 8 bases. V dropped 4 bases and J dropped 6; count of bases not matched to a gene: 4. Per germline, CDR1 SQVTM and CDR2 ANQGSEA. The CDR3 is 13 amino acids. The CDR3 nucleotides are TGCAGCGTTGTGAGCGGGAGATCCGGGGAGCTGTTTTTT. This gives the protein CSVVSGRSGELFF.

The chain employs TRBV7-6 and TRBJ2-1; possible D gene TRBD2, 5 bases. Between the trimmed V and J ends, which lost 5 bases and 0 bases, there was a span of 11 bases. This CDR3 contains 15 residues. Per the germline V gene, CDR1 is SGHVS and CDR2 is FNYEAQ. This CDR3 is CASSPSIGSYNEQFF. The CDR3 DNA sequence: TGTGCCAGCAGCCCTAGCATAGGCTCCTACAATGAGCAGTTCTTC.

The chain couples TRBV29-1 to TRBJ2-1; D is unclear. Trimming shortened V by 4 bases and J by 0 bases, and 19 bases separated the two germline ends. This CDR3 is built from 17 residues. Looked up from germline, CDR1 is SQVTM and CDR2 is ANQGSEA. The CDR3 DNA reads TGCAGCGTTGGGGCCTCTCGTTCCCGAAGCTCCTACAATGAGCAGTTCTTC. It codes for CSVGASRSRSSYNEQFF.

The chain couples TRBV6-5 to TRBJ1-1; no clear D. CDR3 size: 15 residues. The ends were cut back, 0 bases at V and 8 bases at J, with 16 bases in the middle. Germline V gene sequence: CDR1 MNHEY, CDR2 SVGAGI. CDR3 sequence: CASSYSLLQSWEAFF. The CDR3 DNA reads TGTGCCAGCAGTTACTCCCTGCTTCAGAGCTGGGAAGCTTTCTTT.

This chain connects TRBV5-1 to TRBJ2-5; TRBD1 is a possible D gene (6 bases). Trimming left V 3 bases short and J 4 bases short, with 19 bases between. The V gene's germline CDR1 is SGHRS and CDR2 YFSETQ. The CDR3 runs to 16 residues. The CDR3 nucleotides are TGCGCCAGCAGCTCATCCGCGGTGGGGGCGGGAGAGACCCAGTACTTC. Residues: CASSSSAVGAGETQYF.

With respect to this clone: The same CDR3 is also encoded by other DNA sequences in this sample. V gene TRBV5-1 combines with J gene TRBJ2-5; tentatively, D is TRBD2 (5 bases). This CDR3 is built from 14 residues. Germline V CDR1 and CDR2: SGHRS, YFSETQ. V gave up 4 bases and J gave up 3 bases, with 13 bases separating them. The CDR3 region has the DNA TGCGCCAGCAGCCTCCGGGATAGCAAAGAGACCCAGTACTTC. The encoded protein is CASSLRDSKETQYF. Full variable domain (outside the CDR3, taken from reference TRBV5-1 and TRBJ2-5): KAGVTQTPRYLIKTRGQQVTLSCSPISGHRSVSWYQQTPGQGLQFLFEYFSETQRNKGNFPGRFSGRQFSNSRSEMNVSTLELGDSALYLCASSLRDSKETQYFGPGTRLLVL.

The DNA of the CDR3 is TGTGCCAGCAGTTCGACCTCCTGGACAGGGCCAGGGAGGTACGAGCAGTACTTC. Translation: CASSSTSWTGPGRYEQYF. The chain carries TRBV27 and TRBJ2-7, with 8 bases matching TRBD1. J was trimmed by 4 bases and V by 4 bases; bases with no gene match: 18. Looked up from germline, CDR1 is MNHEY and CDR2 is SMNVEV (reference sequence). This CDR3 comprises 18 residues.

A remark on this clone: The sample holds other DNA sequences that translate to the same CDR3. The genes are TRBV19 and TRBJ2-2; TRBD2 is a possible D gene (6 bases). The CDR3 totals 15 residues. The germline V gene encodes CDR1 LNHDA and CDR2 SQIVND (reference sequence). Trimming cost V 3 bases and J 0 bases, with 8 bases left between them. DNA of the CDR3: TGTGCCAGTAGTATCCGGGGGACGAACACCGGGGAGCTGTTTTTT. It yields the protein CASSIRGTNTGELFF.

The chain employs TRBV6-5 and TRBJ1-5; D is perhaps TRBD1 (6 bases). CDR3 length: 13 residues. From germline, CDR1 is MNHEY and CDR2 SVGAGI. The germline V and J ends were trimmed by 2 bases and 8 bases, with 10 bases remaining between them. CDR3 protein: CASSYPQGKPQHF. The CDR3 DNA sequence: TGTGCCAGCAGTTACCCCCAGGGGAAGCCCCAGCATTTT.

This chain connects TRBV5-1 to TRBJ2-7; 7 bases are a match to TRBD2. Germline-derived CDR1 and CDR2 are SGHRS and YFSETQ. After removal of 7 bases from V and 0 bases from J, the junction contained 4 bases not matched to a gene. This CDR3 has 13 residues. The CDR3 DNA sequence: TGCGCCAGCGGTAGCGGGTCCTCCTACGAGCAGTACTTC. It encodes CASGSGSSYEQYF.

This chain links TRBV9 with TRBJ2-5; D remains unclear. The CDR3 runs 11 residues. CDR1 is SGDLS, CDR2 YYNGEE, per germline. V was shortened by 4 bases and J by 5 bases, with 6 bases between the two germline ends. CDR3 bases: TGTGCCAGCAGCTCAAGGGAGACCCAGTACTTC. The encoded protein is CASSSRETQYF.

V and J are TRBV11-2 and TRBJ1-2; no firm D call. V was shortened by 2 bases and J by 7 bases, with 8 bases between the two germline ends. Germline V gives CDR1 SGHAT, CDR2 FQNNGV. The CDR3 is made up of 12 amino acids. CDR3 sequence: CASSLLGFGYTF. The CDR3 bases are TGTGCCAGCAGCTTACTTGGGTTTGGCTACACCTTC. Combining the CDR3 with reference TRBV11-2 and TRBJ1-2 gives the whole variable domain EAGVAQSPRYKIIEKRQSVAFWCNPISGHATLYWYQQILGQGPKLLIQFQNNGVVDDSQLPKDRFSAERLKGVDSTLKIQPAKLEDSAVYLCASSLLGFGYTFGSGTRLTVV.

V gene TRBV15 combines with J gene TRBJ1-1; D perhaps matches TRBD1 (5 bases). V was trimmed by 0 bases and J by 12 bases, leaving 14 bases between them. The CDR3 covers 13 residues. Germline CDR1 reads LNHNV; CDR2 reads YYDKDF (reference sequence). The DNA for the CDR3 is TGTGCCACCAGCAGAGATCAGCAGGGTAGAACTTTCTTT. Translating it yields CATSRDQQGRTFF.